The clone carrying this TCR beta chain was found a few times. The antigen is undetermined. The data originate from a study of T cells after yellow fever vaccination. On the study more broadly: Preparation used SMART-Seq v4 Ultra Low Input for the low-cell-number fractions. The study's findings and limits: CD4 and CD8 compartments shared a small share of clonotypes. Weaker, the secondary response peaked sooner, at day 5 versus 15.

Germline V gene lookup returns CDR1 SGHKS and CDR2 YYEKEE (reference sequence). This CDR3 region has 14 residues. V lost 4 bases and J lost 6, with 13 bases in between. Synthesis of TCR cDNA relied on 5'RACE template switching, which attached a universal primer site and UMIs. MiXCR, run by TCRdb on the 5' RACE reads, gives a single entry per CDR3 protein. The data hold 250,000 to 350,000 distinct CDR3 sequences, with about 6.6% observed a single time. The TCR was taken from a man younger than 35 who received the YFV17D yellow fever vaccine. The genes are TRBV5-5 and TRBJ2-2; no clear D. Sequences were derived from PBMCs, sampled approximately 47 days after the first yellow fever vaccination. The CDR3: CASSPRTRPGELFF. Written as DNA, the CDR3 is TGTGCCAGCAGCCCCCGGACCCGCCCCGGGGAGCTGTTTTTT. The whole variable domain, remainder taken from reference TRBV5-5 and TRBJ2-2, is DAGVTQSPTHLIKTRGQQVTLRCSPISGHKSVSWYQQVLGQGPQFIFQYYEKEERGRGNFPDRFSARQFPNYSSELNVNALLLGDSALYLCASSPRTRPGELFFGEGSRLTVL.